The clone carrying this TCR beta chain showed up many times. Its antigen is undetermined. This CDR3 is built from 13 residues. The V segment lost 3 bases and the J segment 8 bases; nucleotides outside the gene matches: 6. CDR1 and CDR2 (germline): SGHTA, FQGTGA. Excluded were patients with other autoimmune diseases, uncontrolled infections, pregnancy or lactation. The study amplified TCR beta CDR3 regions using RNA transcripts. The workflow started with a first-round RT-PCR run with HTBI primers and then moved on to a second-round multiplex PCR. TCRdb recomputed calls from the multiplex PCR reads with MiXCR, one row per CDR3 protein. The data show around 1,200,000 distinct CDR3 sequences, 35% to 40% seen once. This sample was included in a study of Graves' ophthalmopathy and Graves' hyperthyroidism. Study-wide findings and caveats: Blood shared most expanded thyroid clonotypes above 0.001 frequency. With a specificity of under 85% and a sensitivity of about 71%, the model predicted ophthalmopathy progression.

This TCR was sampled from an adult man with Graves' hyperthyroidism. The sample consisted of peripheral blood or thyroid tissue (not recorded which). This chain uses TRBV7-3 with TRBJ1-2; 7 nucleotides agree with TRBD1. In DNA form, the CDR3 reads TGTGCCAGCAGCTTGGGACAGTCCGACGGCTACACCTTC. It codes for CASSLGQSDGYTF.